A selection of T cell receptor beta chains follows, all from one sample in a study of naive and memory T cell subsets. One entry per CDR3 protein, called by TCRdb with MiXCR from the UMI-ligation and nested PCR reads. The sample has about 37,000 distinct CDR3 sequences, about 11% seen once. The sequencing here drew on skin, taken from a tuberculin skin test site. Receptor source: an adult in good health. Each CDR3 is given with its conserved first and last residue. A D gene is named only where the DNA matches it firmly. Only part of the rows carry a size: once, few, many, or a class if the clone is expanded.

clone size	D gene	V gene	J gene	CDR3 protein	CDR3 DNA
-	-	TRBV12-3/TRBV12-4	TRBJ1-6	CASSLELGYNSPLHF	TGTGCCAGCAGTTTAGAGCTGGGGTATAATTCACCCCTCCACTTT
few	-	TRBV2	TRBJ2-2	CASSEAPRSGELFF	TGTGCCAGCAGTGAAGCCCCTAGATCCGGGGAGCTGTTTTTT
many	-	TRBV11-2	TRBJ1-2	CASSLEIGTYGYTF	TGTGCCAGCAGCTTAGAGATCGGGACTTATGGCTACACCTTC
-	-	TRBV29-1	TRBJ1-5	CSVASGNSNQPQHF	TGCAGCGTTGCCTCAGGGAATAGCAATCAGCCCCAGCATTTT
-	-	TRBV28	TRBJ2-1	CASSFASGRPYDDNEQFF	TGTGCCAGCAGTTTTGCGTCGGGCAGGCCGTATGATGACAATGAGCAGTTCTTC
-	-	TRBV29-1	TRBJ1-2	CSVVTPGDINYGYTF	TGCAGCGTTGTAACACCCGGGGATATTAACTATGGCTACACCTTC
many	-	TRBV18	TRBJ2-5	CASSLDQETQYF	TGTGCCAGCTCACTTGACCAAGAGACCCAGTACTTC
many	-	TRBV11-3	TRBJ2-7	CASSLSDSYEQYF	TGTGCCAGCAGCTTGTCGGACTCTTACGAGCAGTACTTC
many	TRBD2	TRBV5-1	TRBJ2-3	CASSPSGSRTDTQYF	TGCGCCAGCAGTCCTAGCGGGAGTCGCACAGATACGCAGTATTTT
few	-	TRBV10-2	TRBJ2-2	CASMGEVNTGELFF	TGCGCCAGCATGGGGGAGGTAAACACCGGGGAGCTGTTTTTT
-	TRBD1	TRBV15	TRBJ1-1	CATSRFGGTGETEAFF	TGTGCCACCAGCAGATTCGGGGGGACAGGGGAGACTGAAGCTTTCTTT
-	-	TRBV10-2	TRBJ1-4	CASSGSLKDRINEKLFF	TGCGCCAGCAGTGGTAGCCTTAAGGACAGAATTAATGAAAAACTGTTTTTT
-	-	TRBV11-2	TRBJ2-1	CASSQGPTYNEQFF	TGTGCCAGCAGCCAAGGTCCTACCTACAATGAGCAGTTCTTC
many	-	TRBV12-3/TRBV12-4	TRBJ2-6	CASSPGRTSSGANVLTF	TGTGCCAGCAGTCCGGGACGGACGAGCTCTGGGGCCAACGTCCTGACTTTC
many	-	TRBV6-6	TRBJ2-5	CASSSVGWRGETQYF	TGTGCCAGCAGTTCCGTAGGGTGGAGGGGAGAGACCCAGTACTTC
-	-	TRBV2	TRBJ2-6	CASRVQGLGANVLTF	TGTGCCAGCAGAGTACAGGGACTAGGGGCCAACGTCCTGACTTTC
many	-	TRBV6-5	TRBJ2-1	CASSYSLGVEQFF	TGTGCCAGCAGTTACTCCTTAGGGGTTGAGCAGTTCTTC
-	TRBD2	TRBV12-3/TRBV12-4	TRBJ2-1	CASSYSSGRANEQFF	TGTGCCAGCAGTTACTCTAGCGGGAGGGCAAATGAGCAGTTCTTC
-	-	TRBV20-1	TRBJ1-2	CSARDSGGGGYTF	TGCAGTGCTAGAGACTCGGGGGGAGGTGGCTACACCTTC
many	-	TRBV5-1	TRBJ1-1	CASSLGSWNTEAFF	TGCGCCAGCAGCTTAGGAAGCTGGAACACTGAAGCTTTCTTT
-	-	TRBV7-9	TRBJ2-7	CASSLAVTGRAYEQCF	TGTGCCAGCAGCTTAGCGGTTACAGGTCGCGCCTACGAGCAGTGCTTC
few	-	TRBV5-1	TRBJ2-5	CASSLGRDAETQYF	TGCGCCAGCAGCTTGGGAAGGGACGCCGAGACCCAGTACTTC
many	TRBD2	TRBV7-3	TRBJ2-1	CASSLGNSGGRSSYNEQFF	TGTGCCAGCAGCTTAGGAAATAGCGGGGGGCGGAGCTCCTACAATGAGCAGTTCTTC
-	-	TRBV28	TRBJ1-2	CASSSPLLTRENYGYTF	TGTGCCAGCAGTTCGCCACTCCTAACCAGGGAGAACTATGGCTACACCTTC
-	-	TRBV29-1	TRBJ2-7	CSVETSEEQYF	TGCAGCGTTGAGACCTCGGAAGAGCAGTACTTC
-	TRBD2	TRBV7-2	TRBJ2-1	CASSRRGLATPPRNEQFF	TGTGCCAGCAGCCGAAGGGGACTAGCGACACCCCCCCGGAATGAGCAGTTCTTC
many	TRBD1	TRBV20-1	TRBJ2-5	CSAGRTGGLETQYF	TGCAGTGCTGGAAGGACAGGGGGTCTCGAGACCCAGTACTTC